This T cell receptor beta chain stems from a study of beta chain features in type 1 diabetes. As concerns this clone: The antigen remains undetermined.

Whole-study findings and limits: For Type 1 diabetes patients, all four CD4+ subsets carried TCRB CDR3s that were moderately but significantly shorter.

Purity above 95% was achieved in all sorted populations. Germline CDR1 reads SNHLY; CDR2 reads FYNNEI. The CDR3 consists of 16 residues. Trimming removed 2 bases from V and 4 bases from J, with 17 bases in between. The study reverse transcribed the entire isolated RNA, so it sequenced expressed TCRB transcripts. Method: immunoSEQ multiplex PCR; TCRdb's copy keeps in-frame clones and lacks some. Of hundreds of thousands of clones in the sample, around an eighth were seen once. The rearrangement uses TRBV2 and TRBJ1-2; D uncertain. The receptor was isolated from a man aged 18 to 35 with type 1 diabetes. The specimen was naive CD4+ T cells from blood. CDR3 amino acids: CASSESRAEASYGYTF. In DNA, the CDR3 is TGTGCCAGCAGTGAAAGTAGGGCAGAAGCTAGCTATGGCTACACCTTC.